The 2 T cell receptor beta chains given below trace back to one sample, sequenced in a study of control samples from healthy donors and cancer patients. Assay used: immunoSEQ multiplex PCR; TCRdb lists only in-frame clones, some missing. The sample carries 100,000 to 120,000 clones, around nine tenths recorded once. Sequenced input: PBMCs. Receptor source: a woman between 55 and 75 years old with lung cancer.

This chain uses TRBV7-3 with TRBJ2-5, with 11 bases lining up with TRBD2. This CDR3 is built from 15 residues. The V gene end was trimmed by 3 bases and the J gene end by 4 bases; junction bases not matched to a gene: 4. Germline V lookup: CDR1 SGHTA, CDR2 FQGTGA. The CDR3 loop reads CASSLTSGDGETQYF. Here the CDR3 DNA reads TGTGCCAGCAGCTTGACTAGCGGGGACGGAGAGACCCAGTACTTC.

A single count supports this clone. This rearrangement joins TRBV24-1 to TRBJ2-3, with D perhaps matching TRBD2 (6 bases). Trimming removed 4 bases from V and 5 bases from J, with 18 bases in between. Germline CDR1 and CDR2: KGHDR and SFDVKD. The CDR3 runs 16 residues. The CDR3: CATSDAGTGLEDTQYF. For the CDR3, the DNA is TGTGCCACCAGTGACGCAGGGACTGGCCTTGAAGATACGCAGTATTTT.